These T cell receptor beta chains were read from a single sample in a study of graft-versus-host responses after intestinal transplantation. For these receptors, no antigen is known. Clones were sequenced by immunoSEQ multiplex PCR, and TCRdb holds only the in-frame ones, with some missing. In the table there are more than 95,000 clones, 87% of which are singletons. Sequencing was performed on unstimulated CD4+ T cells sorted from spleen or lymph node cells, taken before intestinal transplant. The origin of the receptors is a human donor who received an intestinal transplant. Both conserved end residues are part of each CDR3. A D gene is named only where the DNA matches it firmly. Clone size appears in some rows only: once, few, many, or a class for an expanded clone.

v_call	clone_size	j_call	d_call	cdr3_aa	cdr3_nt
TRBV11-2	-	TRBJ1-6	TRBD1	CASSLERGLSSSPLHF	TGTGCCAGCAGCTTAGAAAGGGGGCTAAGTAGTTCACCCCTCCACTTT
TRBV2	-	TRBJ1-5	-	CASSVADKQPQHF	TGTGCCAGCAGTGTGGCAGACAAACAGCCCCAGCATTTT
TRBV7-2	-	TRBJ2-5	-	CASSLFVRSQETQYF	TGTGCCAGCAGCCTCTTCGTAAGATCCCAAGAGACCCAGTACTTC
TRBV30	-	TRBJ2-7	TRBD2	CAWVHAGLAGNYEQYF	TGTGCCTGGGTTCATGCGGGACTAGCGGGAAACTACGAGCAGTACTTC
TRBV6-1	-	TRBJ2-3	-	CASRTGWPDTQYF	TGTGCCAGCAGGACAGGATGGCCAGATACGCAGTATTTT
TRBV5-4	few	TRBJ1-6	TRBD1	CASSSGGGGSPLHF	TGTGCCAGCAGCTCAGGGGGTGGTGGATCACCCCTCCACTTT
TRBV19	-	TRBJ2-1	-	CASRTAASLQANEQFF	TGTGCCAGTAGGACGGCCGCCTCGCTACAGGCCAATGAGCAGTTCTTC
TRBV10-3	-	TRBJ1-4	TRBD1	CAISEPTGKKLFF	TGTGCCATCAGTGAGCCGACAGGGAAGAAACTGTTTTTT
TRBV29-1	-	TRBJ2-7	-	CSVAFTAEAYEQYF	TGCAGCGTTGCATTTACAGCCGAAGCCTACGAGCAGTACTTC
TRBV19	-	TRBJ2-2	-	CASIQRVIQGSPTGELFF	TGTGCCAGTATCCAGCGGGTCATACAGGGATCCCCCACCGGGGAGCTGTTTTTT
TRBV7-6	-	TRBJ1-6	-	CASSRGRSNSPLHF	TGTGCCAGCAGCCGGGGGCGGTCAAATTCACCCCTCCACTTT
TRBV19	-	TRBJ1-1	-	CASSLDRTNTEAFF	TGTGCCAGTAGTTTGGACAGAACTAACACTGAAGCTTTCTTT
TRBV2	-	TRBJ2-3	TRBD2	CASSGSGTDTQYF	TGTGCCAGTAGCGGGAGCGGCACAGATACGCAGTATTTT
TRBV7-9	-	TRBJ2-1	TRBD2	CASSFRLAGIGEQFF	TGTGCCAGCAGCTTTAGGCTAGCGGGGATCGGTGAGCAGTTCTTC
TRBV10-2	-	TRBJ2-7	TRBD1	CASRLTGTGHEQYF	TGCGCCAGCAGACTCACCGGGACAGGCCACGAGCAGTACTTC
TRBV29-1	few	TRBJ2-3	-	CSVLRGQGDTQYF	TGCAGCGTTCTAAGAGGGCAGGGAGATACGCAGTATTTT
TRBV18	-	TRBJ2-5	-	CASSPPEGRETQYF	TGTGCCAGCTCACCACCGGAGGGGAGAGAGACCCAGTACTTC
TRBV6-5	-	TRBJ2-7	TRBD1	CASRLRDRGFDEQYF	TGTGCCAGCAGACTCCGGGACAGGGGTTTCGACGAGCAGTACTTC
TRBV15	-	TRBJ1-2	-	CATSRPQGEAFYGYTF	TGTGCCACCAGCAGACCACAGGGCGAGGCCTTTTATGGCTACACCTTC
TRBV7-6	-	TRBJ2-1	-	CASSTTRQGYEQFF	TGTGCCAGCAGCACCACCCGCCAGGGTTATGAGCAGTTCTTC
TRBV5-1	-	TRBJ2-3	-	CASSLISVADTQYF	TGCGCCAGCAGCTTGATTTCGGTTGCAGATACGCAGTATTTT
TRBV29-1	-	TRBJ1-4	-	CSVTNNRDPNEKLFF	TGCAGCGTTACTAACAACCGGGACCCAAATGAAAAACTGTTTTTT
TRBV30	-	TRBJ2-2	TRBD2	CALKAGGWDTGELFF	TGTGCCTTAAAAGCGGGAGGGTGGGACACCGGGGAGCTGTTTTTT
TRBV6-1	-	TRBJ1-1	TRBD1	CASSDRGQATFAAFF	TGTGCCAGCAGTGACCGAGGACAGGCGACCTTTGCAGCTTTCTTT
TRBV9	-	TRBJ1-6	-	CASSALNSPLHF	TGTGCCAGCAGCGCCCTGAACTCACCCCTCCACTTT
TRBV7-5	-	TRBJ1-1	-	CVRSLAGENTEAFF	TGTGTCAGAAGCTTAGCAGGGGAGAACACTGAAGCTTTCTTT
TRBV5-4	-	TRBJ2-1	TRBD2	CASSRIAGGGDEQFF	TGTGCCAGCAGCCGAATAGCGGGAGGGGGAGATGAGCAGTTCTTC
TRBV6-5	-	TRBJ1-4	TRBD1	CASREGQGDEKLFF	TGTGCCAGCAGGGAAGGACAGGGGGATGAAAAACTGTTTTTT
TRBV18	once	TRBJ1-5	-	CASSPKNPGTRGKQPQHF	TGTGCCAGCTCACCTAAAAACCCCGGGACACGAGGGAAACAGCCCCAGCATTTT
TRBV9	-	TRBJ1-5	TRBD1	CASSSRRLGQNSNQPQHF	TGTGCCAGCAGCTCTCGTCGACTGGGACAGAATAGCAATCAGCCCCAGCATTTT
TRBV5-1	-	TRBJ2-1	TRBD2	CASSQTLAGGEQFF	TGCGCCAGCAGCCAGACCCTAGCGGGGGGGGAACAGTTCTTC
TRBV6-5	-	TRBJ2-7	TRBD2	CASSLGRVGYEQYF	TGTGCCAGCAGTTTAGGGAGGGTAGGCTACGAGCAGTACTTC
TRBV30	-	TRBJ2-5	TRBD1	CAWSRVRGPGETQYF	TGTGCCTGGAGTCGGGTCAGGGGGCCGGGGGAGACCCAGTACTTC
TRBV10-3	-	TRBJ2-1	TRBD2	CAISDFGTSGGTHSYNEQFF	TGTGCCATCAGTGACTTCGGGACTAGCGGGGGGACCCACTCCTACAATGAGCAGTTCTTC
TRBV20-1	-	TRBJ1-1	-	CSAREKTEAFF	TGCAGTGCTAGAGAAAAAACTGAAGCTTTCTTT
TRBV13	-	TRBJ2-5	-	CASRPHRAAKETQYF	TGTGCCAGCAGACCCCACAGGGCGGCCAAAGAGACCCAGTACTTC
TRBV7-9	once	TRBJ2-7	-	CASSLFTAYEQYF	TGTGCCAGCAGCTTGTTTACCGCCTACGAGCAGTACTTC
TRBV5-1	-	TRBJ2-1	TRBD2	CASSLVLAGGPGSNEQFF	TGCGCCAGCAGCTTGGTACTAGCGGGAGGGCCAGGGAGTAATGAGCAGTTCTTC
TRBV18	-	TRBJ1-3	-	CASSPIQASSGNTIYF	TGTGCCAGCTCACCCATCCAGGCTAGCTCTGGAAACACCATATATTTT
TRBV2	-	TRBJ1-6	-	CASSEVDSILSPLHF	TGTGCCAGCAGTGAAGTAGACAGTATCTTGTCACCCCTCCACTTT